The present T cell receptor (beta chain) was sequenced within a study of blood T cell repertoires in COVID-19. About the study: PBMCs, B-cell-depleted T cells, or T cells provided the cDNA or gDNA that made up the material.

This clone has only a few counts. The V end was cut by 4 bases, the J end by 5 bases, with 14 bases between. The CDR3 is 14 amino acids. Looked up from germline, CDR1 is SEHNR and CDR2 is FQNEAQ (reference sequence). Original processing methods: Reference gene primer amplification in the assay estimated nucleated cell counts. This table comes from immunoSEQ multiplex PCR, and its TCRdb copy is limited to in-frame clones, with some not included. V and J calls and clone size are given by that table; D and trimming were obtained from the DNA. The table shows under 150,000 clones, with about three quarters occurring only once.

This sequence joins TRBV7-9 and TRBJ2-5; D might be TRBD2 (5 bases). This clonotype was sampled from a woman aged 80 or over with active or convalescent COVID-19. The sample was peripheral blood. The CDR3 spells CASSSTRMRETQYF. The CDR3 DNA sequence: TGTGCCAGCAGCTCTACTAGGATGCGGGAGACCCAGTACTTC.